This TCR beta chain was recorded in a study of T cells after yellow fever vaccination. Findings and limits, study-wide: Abundant contaminating clonotypes from the bulk population could appear in FACS-sorted repertoires. The study re-detected most primary-vaccination clones after the booster (96% CD4, around 89% CD8).

Template-switching 5'RACE yielded the TCR cDNA; a universal primer site and UMIs were added in the process. MiXCR, applied by TCRdb to the 5' RACE reads, yields one record per CDR3 protein. The table includes approximately 300,000 distinct CDR3 sequences, about 10% detected once. With respect to this clonotype: Its target is unknown.

Per germline, CDR1 SGHDT and CDR2 YYEEEE. V was cut by 4 bases and J by 5 bases, with 12 bases left in between. The CDR3 has 13 amino acids. The rearrangement links TRBV5-6 to TRBJ2-5; D might be TRBD1 (6 bases). The sample consisted of CD4+ T cells sorted from PBMCs, taken 45 days after the yellow fever booster vaccination. The receptor comes from a man between 18 and 35 years old who received the YFV17D yellow fever vaccine. CDR3 residues: CASSQDRTETQYF. In DNA, the CDR3 is TGTGCCAGCAGCCAAGACAGGACGGAGACCCAGTACTTC.